This T cell receptor (beta chain) was sequenced in a study of molecular identifiers for immune sequencing clone quantification. Sorted inputs of roughly 17,000 to 1,100,000 cells, with 10%, 30% or 50% RNA, yielded naive CD8 libraries. In germline, CDR1 is LGHDT, CDR2 YNNKEL (reference sequence). This CDR3 has 17 amino acids. As to this clonotype: It may be a read error: a sequence one base away is much more abundant.

A single record per CDR3 protein comes from TCRdb applying MiXCR to the PCR reads. The sample has 20,000 to 30,000 distinct CDR3 sequences; roughly a sixth are singletons. This chain links TRBV3-1 with TRBJ2-1, with no clear D. Input material: naive CD8+ T cells from blood, with Jurkat cell RNA spiked in. Subset reported: FACS-sorted CD8+CD4-CCR7+CD45RA+ naive T cells. The clonotype comes from a human donor in good health. Some libraries in this study had Jurkat cell RNA spiked in. The CDR3 sequence: CARSQSVIQSSYNEQFF. CDR3 nucleotides: TGTGCCCGCAGCCAATCGGTTATCCAGAGCTCCTACAATGAGCAGTTCTTC.